The clone carrying this T cell receptor (beta chain) was detected only a few times. This entry is derived from a study of brain T cells in children with intractable seizures. There are 12 residues in the CDR3. The V end lost 5 bases, the J end lost 3 bases, and 5 bases lay between the germline ends. Surgery cases with the highest brain T cell transcript signatures were chosen for sequencing. The protocol was immunoSEQ multiplex PCR, while the TCRdb copy is restricted to in-frame clones and leaves out a portion. The sample consists of tens of thousands of clones, 85% to 95% of them appearing once. V usage is TRBV12-3 or TRBV12-4 and J usage is TRBJ1-5; no clear D. The receptor was isolated from a boy in the first two years of life with tuberous sclerosis and intractable seizures. Sample: peripheral blood, taken at surgery. The CDR3 spells CASSPLNQPQHF. In DNA, the CDR3 is TGTGCCAGCAGTCCCCTCAATCAGCCCCAGCATTTT.